This TCR beta chain emerged from a study of blood T cell repertoires in COVID-19. Study-wide context: Spain, Italy and the United States supplied samples that represented acute and convalescent COVID-19.

CDR3 length: 14 residues. The germline V gene encodes CDR1 SGHRS and CDR2 YFSETQ. The V and J ends lost 0 bases and 6 bases, in that order; junction bases with no gene match: 2. As originally analysed: Reference gene primer amplification yielded estimated nucleated cell counts. The repertoire was sequenced with immunoSEQ multiplex PCR; TCRdb's copy has only in-frame clones and lacks some. D and trimming come from the DNA, and the V and J calls and clone size come from that table. The data hold 70,000 to 100,000 clones, with 90% to 95% observed a single time. Sequenced material: peripheral blood. This clonotype was obtained from a man aged 60 to 69 with acute or convalescent COVID-19. The rearrangement joins TRBV5-1 to TRBJ1-5, with 8 bases lining up with TRBD1. The CDR3 nucleotides are TGCGCCAGCAGCTTGGGGGGGACAGGTCAGCCCCAGCATTTT. Residues: CASSLGGTGQPQHF.